The 2 T cell receptor beta chains below were found in one sample sequenced in a study of CD8+ T cells in alopecia areata. Peripheral blood and lesional scalp punch biopsies were taken from alopecia areata patients. In each case, RNA was isolated and then reverse transcribed into cDNA as the sequencing template. Some clones are missing from TCRdb's copy, which holds only in-frame ones; the method was immunoSEQ multiplex PCR. There are 15,000 to 17,000 clones in the sample; about 63% occur only once, and 9% to 15% lies in the top ten. Sequences were obtained from skin. These receptors all stem from a human donor with alopecia areata.

The CDR3 DNA reads TGTGCCAGCAGTGGTGGGGGGGATCGGTTAAATGAGCAGTTCTTC. Translated: CASSGGGDRLNEQFF. The chain combines TRBV2 with TRBJ2-1, with 7 nucleotides matching TRBD2. CDR3 size: 15 residues. Germline CDR1 SNHLY, CDR2 FYNNEI. The junction had 10 bases not matched to a gene; V was cut back by 4 bases and J by 7 bases.

The chain carries TRBV7-2 and TRBJ2-1, with 9 bases lining up with TRBD2. Germline trimming cut 5 bases from V and 6 bases from J; bases unmatched to any gene: 8. The CDR3 covers 15 residues. Germline CDR1 SGHTA, CDR2 FQGNSA. The CDR3 DNA sequence: TGTGCCAGCAGCCAAGGACTAGCGCGCGGCAATGAGCAGTTCTTC. Residues: CASSQGLARGNEQFF.